This T cell receptor (beta chain) was profiled in a study of vaccination and CD4 T cells after COVID-19. Study-wide background: Control wells got either CEFX epitopes, HIV-1 Nef peptides, or no peptide at all. The study's findings and limits: Convalescent patients' vaccine-specific clones were spike mono-reactive in 304 of 307 cases.

Regarding treatment: roughly ten-day PBMC culture with coronavirus spike peptide pools or control peptides (ViraFEST assay). Those CD4+ T cells from the unexposed donor predate the COVID-19 pandemic (2011-2018). PBMCs, plated at a few million per well, were grown in the presence of about 9.5 IU/ml IL-2 and approximately 9 ug/ml peptide pools. Sequencing of the DNA from cultured CD4+ T cells was carried out with the Oncomine TCR Beta short-read assay. TCRdb called the PCR reads again in MiXCR, with one record for every CDR3 protein. The sample records roughly 7,000 distinct CDR3 sequences, more than 65% being singletons. The CDR3 is 13 amino acids. Germline V gene sequence: CDR1 DFQATT, CDR2 SNEGSKA (reference sequence). Concerning this clonotype itself: Its antigen remains unknown. A junction end diverges from the germline sequence, so it may reflect a read error.

This sequence originates from a human donor in good health. The source material was CD4+ T cells from blood, cultured in vitro. This chain connects TRBV20-1 to TRBJ2-3; 9 bases fit TRBD2. The CDR3 bases are TGCAGTGCCATTAGCGGGAGCAAAGATACGCAGTATTTT. This gives the protein CSAISGSKDTQYF.